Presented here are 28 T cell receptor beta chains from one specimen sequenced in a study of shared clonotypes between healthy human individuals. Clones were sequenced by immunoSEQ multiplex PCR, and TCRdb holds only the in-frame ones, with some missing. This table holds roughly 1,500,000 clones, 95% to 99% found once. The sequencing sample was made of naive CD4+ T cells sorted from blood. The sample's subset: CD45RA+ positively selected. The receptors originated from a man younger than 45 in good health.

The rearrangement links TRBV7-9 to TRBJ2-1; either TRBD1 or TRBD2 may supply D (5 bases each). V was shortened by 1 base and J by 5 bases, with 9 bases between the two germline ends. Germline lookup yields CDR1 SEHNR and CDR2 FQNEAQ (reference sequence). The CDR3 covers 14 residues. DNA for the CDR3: TGTGCCAGCAGCTTAGTTGGGACCAACAATGAGCAGTTCTTC. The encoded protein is CASSLVGTNNEQFF.

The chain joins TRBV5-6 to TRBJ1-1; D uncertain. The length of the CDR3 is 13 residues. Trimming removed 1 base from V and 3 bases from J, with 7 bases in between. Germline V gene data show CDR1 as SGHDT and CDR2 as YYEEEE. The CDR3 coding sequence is TGTGCCAGCAGCTTGACAGCGGACACTGAAGCTTTCTTT. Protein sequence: CASSLTADTEAFF. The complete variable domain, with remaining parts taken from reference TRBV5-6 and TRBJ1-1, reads DAGVTQSPTHLIKTRGQQVTLRCSPKSGHDTVSWYQQALGQGPQFIFQYYEEEERQRGNFPDRFSGHQFPNYSSELNVNALLLGDSALYLCASSLTADTEAFFGQGTRLTVV.

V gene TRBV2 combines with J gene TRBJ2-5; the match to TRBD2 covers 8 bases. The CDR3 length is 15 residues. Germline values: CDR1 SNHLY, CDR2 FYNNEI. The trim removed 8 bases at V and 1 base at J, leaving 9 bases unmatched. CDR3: CASLRRSGGQETQYF. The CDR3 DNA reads TGTGCCAGCCTACGCAGGAGCGGGGGCCAAGAGACCCAGTACTTC.

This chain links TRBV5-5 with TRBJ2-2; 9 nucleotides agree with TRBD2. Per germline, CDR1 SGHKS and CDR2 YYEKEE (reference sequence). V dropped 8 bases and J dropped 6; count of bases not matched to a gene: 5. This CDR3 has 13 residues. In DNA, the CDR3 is TGTGCCAGTTGCGAGCGGGAGGCCGGGGAGCTGTTTTTT. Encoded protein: CASCEREAGELFF.

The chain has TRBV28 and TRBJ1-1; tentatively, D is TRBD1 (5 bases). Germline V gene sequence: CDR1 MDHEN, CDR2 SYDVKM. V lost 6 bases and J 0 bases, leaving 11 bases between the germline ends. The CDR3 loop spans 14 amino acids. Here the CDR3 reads CASRPGTLNTEAFF. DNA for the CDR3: TGTGCCAGCAGGCCCGGGACCCTGAACACTGAAGCTTTCTTT.

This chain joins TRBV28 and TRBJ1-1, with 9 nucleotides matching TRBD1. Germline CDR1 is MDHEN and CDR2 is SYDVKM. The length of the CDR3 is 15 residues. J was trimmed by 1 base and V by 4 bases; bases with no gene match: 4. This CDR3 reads CASSYTGGRNTEAFF. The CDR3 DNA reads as TGTGCCAGCAGTTACACAGGGGGCAGGAACACTGAAGCTTTCTTT.

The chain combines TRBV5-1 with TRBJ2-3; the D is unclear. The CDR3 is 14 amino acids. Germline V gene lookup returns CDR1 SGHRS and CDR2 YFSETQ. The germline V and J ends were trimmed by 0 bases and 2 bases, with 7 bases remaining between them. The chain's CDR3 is CASSLDPPTDTQYF. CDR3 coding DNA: TGCGCCAGCAGCTTGGACCCACCCACAGATACGCAGTATTTT.

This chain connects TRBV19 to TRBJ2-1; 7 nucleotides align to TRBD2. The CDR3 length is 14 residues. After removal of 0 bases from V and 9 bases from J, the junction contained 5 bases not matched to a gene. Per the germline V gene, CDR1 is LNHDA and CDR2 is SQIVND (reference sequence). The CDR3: CASSIDWSSGEQFF. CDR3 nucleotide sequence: TGTGCCAGTAGTATAGATTGGTCTAGCGGTGAGCAGTTCTTC. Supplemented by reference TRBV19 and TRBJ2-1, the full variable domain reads DGGITQSPKYLFRKEGQNVTLSCEQNLNHDAMYWYRQDPGQGLRLIYYSQIVNDFQKGDIAEGYSVSREKKESFPLTVTSAQKNPTAFYLCASSIDWSSGEQFFGPGTRLTVL.

CDR3: CASSLKGGLEEQYF. CDR3 bases: TGTGCCAGCAGCTTAAAAGGGGGGCTTGAGGAGCAGTACTTC. The chain couples TRBV7-9 to TRBJ2-7, with D possibly being TRBD1 or TRBD2 (6 bases each). Trimming pared 2 bases from V and 7 bases from J, leaving 15 bases between. The CDR3 has 14 residues. From germline, CDR1 is SEHNR and CDR2 FQNEAQ (reference sequence).

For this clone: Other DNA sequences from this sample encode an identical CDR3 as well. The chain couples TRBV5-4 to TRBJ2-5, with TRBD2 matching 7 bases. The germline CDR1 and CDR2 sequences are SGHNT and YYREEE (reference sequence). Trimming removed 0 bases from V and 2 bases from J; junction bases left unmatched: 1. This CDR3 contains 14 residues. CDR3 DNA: TGTGCCAGCAGCTTGGTCGGGGGGCAAGAGACCCAGTACTTC. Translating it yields CASSLVGGQETQYF. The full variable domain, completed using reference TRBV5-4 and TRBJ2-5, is ETGVTQSPTHLIKTRGQQVTLRCSSQSGHNTVSWYQQALGQGPQFIFQYYREEENGRGNFPPRFSGLQFPNYSSELNVNALELDDSALYLCASSLVGGQETQYFGPGTRLLVL.

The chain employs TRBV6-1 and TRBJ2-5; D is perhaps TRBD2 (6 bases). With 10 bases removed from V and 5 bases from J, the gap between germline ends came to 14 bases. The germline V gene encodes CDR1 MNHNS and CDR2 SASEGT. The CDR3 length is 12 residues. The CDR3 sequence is CATHSGGETQYF. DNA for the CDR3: TGTGCCACCCATTCTGGGGGGGAGACCCAGTACTTC.

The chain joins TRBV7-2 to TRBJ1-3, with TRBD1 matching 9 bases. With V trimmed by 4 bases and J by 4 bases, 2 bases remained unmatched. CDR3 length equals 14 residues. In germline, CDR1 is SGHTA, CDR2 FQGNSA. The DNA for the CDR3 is TGTGCCAGCAGCTCGGGGACAGGGGGAAACACCATATATTTT. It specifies CASSSGTGGNTIYF. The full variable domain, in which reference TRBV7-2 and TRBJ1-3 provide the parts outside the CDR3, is GAGVSQSPSNKVTEKGKDVELRCDPISGHTALYWYRQSLGQGLEFLIYFQGNSAPDKSGLPSDRFSAERTGGSVSTLTIQRTQQEDSAVYLCASSSGTGGNTIYFGEGSWLTVV.

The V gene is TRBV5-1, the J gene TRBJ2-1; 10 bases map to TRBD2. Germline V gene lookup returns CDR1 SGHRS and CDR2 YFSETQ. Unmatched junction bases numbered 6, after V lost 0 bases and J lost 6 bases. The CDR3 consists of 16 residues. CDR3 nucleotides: TGCGCCAGCAGCTTGGTAACTAGCGGGATTTTCAATGAGCAGTTCTTC. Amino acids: CASSLVTSGIFNEQFF. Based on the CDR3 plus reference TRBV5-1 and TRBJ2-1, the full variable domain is KAGVTQTPRYLIKTRGQQVTLSCSPISGHRSVSWYQQTPGQGLQFLFEYFSETQRNKGNFPGRFSGRQFSNSRSEMNVSTLELGDSALYLCASSLVTSGIFNEQFFGPGTRLTVL.

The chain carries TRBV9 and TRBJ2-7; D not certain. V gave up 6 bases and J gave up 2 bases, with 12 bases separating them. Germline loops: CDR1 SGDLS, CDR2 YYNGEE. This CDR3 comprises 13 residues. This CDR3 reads CASMSSTPYEQYF. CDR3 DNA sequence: TGTGCCAGCATGAGCTCGACCCCCTACGAGCAGTACTTC.

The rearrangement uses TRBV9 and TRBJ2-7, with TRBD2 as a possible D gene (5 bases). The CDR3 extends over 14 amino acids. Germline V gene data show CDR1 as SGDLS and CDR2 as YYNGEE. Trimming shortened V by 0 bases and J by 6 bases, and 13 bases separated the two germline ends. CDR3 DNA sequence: TGTGCCAGCAGCGTAGGCGGGTCCAAAGGCGAGCAGTACTTC. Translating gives CASSVGGSKGEQYF.

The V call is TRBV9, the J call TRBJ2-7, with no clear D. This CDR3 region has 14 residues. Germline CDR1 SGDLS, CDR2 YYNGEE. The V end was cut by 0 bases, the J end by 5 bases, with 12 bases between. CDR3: CASSVEPLSHEQYF. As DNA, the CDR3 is TGTGCCAGCAGCGTAGAACCGCTCAGCCACGAGCAGTACTTC.

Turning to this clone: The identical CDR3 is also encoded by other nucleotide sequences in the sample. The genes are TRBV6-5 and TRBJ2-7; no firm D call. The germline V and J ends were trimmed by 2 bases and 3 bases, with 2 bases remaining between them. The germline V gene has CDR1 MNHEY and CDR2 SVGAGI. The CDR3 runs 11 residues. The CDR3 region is CASSYRYEQYF. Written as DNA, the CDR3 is TGTGCCAGCAGTTACCGCTACGAGCAGTACTTC.

The CDR3 coding sequence is TGTGCCAGCAGTGTCAGCTATGGCTACACCTTC. It codes for CASSVSYGYTF. This rearrangement joins TRBV2 to TRBJ1-2; no firm D call. The germline V gene encodes CDR1 SNHLY and CDR2 FYNNEI. CDR3 length equals 11 residues. Trimming shortened V by 4 bases and J by 4 bases, and 4 bases separated the two germline ends.

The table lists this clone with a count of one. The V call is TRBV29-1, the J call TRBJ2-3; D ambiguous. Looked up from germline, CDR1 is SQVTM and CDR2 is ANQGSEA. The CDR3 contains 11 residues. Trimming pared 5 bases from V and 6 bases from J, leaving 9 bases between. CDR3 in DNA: TGCAGCGTTTTAACGGGTGATACGCAGTATTTT. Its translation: CSVLTGDTQYF.

This chain's CDR3 is CASTPRSATSYEQYF. CDR3 sequence (DNA): TGTGCCAGCACACCCCGCAGCGCCACCTCCTACGAGCAGTACTTC. The chain combines TRBV2 with TRBJ2-7, with D unclear. Trimming removed 7 bases from V and 0 bases from J, with 16 bases in between. This CDR3 is built from 15 residues. Germline assignment: CDR1 SNHLY and CDR2 FYNNEI.

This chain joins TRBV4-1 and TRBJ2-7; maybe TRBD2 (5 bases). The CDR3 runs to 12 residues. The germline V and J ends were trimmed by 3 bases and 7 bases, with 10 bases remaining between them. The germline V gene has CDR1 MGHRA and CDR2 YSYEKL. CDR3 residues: CASSHPSGEQYF. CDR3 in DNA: TGCGCCAGCAGCCACCCGTCGGGGGAGCAGTACTTC.

The CDR3 nucleotides read TGTGCCAGCAGCTTTAGCCGAGGGCTAGATACGCAGTATTTT. It translates to CASSFSRGLDTQYF. The genes are TRBV7-6 and TRBJ2-3; weak D call: TRBD2 (5 bases). Trimming stripped 3 bases from V and 5 bases from J, with 12 bases between. Looked up from germline, CDR1 is SGHVS and CDR2 is FNYEAQ. The CDR3 is made up of 14 amino acids.

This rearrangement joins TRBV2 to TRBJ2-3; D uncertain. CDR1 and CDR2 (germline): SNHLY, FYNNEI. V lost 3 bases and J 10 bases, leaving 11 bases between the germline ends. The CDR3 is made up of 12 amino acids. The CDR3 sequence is CASSDIIYAQYF. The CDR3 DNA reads TGTGCCAGCAGTGATATCATCTACGCGCAGTATTTT.

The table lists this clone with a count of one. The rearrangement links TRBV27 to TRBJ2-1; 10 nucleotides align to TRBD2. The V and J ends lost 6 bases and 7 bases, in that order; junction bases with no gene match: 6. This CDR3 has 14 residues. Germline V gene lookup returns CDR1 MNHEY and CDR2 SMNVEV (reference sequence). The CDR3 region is CASSIALAGNEQFF. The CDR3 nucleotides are TGTGCCAGCAGCATCGCACTAGCGGGAAATGAGCAGTTCTTC.

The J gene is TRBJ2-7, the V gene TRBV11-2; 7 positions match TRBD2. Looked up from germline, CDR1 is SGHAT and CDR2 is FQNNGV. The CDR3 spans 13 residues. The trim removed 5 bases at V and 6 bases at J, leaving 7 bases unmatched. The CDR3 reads CASSPRREGEQYF. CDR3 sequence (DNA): TGTGCCAGCAGCCCCAGGAGGGAGGGCGAGCAGTACTTC. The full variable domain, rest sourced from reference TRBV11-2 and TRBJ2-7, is EAGVAQSPRYKIIEKRQSVAFWCNPISGHATLYWYQQILGQGPKLLIQFQNNGVVDDSQLPKDRFSAERLKGVDSTLKIQPAKLEDSAVYLCASSPRREGEQYFGPGTRLTVT.

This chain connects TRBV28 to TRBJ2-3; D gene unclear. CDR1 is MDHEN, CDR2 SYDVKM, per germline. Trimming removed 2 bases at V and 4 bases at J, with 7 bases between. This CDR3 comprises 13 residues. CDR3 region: CASSLVTADTQYF. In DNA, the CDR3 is TGTGCCAGCAGTTTAGTTACAGCAGATACGCAGTATTTT.

The CDR3 protein is CASSRGTGAASTEAFF. The CDR3 DNA reads TGTGCCAGCAGCCGTGGGACAGGGGCCGCGAGTACTGAAGCTTTCTTT. J is TRBJ1-1 and V is TRBV5-4; 10 bases line up with TRBD1. CDR3 size: 16 residues. Trimming at V came to 4 bases and at J to 5 bases, leaving 11 bases not matched to a gene. Germline V gene sequence: CDR1 SGHNT, CDR2 YYREEE (reference sequence). The whole variable domain, remainder taken from reference TRBV5-4 and TRBJ1-1, is ETGVTQSPTHLIKTRGQQVTLRCSSQSGHNTVSWYQQALGQGPQFIFQYYREEENGRGNFPPRFSGLQFPNYSSELNVNALELDDSALYLCASSRGTGAASTEAFFGQGTRLTVV.

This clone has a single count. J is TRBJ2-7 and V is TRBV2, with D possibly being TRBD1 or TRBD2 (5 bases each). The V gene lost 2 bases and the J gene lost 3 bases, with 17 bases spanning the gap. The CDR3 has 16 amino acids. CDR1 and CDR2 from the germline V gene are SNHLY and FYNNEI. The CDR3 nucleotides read TGTGCCAGCAGTGAAAAATTGATTTGGGGGAACTACGAGCAGTACTTC. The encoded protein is CASSEKLIWGNYEQYF. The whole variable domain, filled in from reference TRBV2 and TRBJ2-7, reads EPEVTQTPSHQVTQMGQEVILRCVPISNHLYFYWYRQILGQKVEFLVSFYNNEISEKSEIFDDQFSVERPDGSNFTLKIRSTKLEDSAMYFCASSEKLIWGNYEQYFGPGTRLTVT.